The clone carrying this TCR beta chain was detected a few times. Antigen specificity is unknown. These data are taken from a study of CD8+CD57+ T cells in acquired aplastic anemia. As for the study in general: DNA recovered from sorted CD4+ and CD8+ cells had a mean of approximately 3.5 ug. Healthy donor sequencing depth: some 10 million CD4+, fewer than 13 million CD8+ reads.

Points from the study as a whole: Patients showed no significant difference from controls in CD8+ Simpson's diversity. Sharing between patients and controls was observed for around 30 CD8+ CDR3 sequences.

Both TCR beta VDJ combination and CDR3 sequence profiling were carried out. Genomic DNA was the template for this profiling. TCRdb independently ran MiXCR on the reads; one entry per CDR3 protein. The data contain some 130,000 distinct CDR3 sequences, around 41% of them seen just once; the ten biggest clones take up 8% to 9.5%. CDR1 and CDR2 from the germline V gene are SNHLY and FYNNEI. The V end was cut by 10 bases, the J end by 6 bases, with 9 bases between. The CDR3 is 11 residues long. This TCR was recovered from a human donor in good health, serving as a control. Sequencing input: sorted CD4+, CD8+, or CD8+CD57+ T cells (not recorded which) from PBMCs. This chain links TRBV2 with TRBJ1-4; possibly TRBD1 for D (6 bases). The DNA for the CDR3 is TGTGCCACTCACAGGGATGAAAAACTGTTTTTT. Translation gives CATHRDEKLFF.